A single sample is the source of the 22 T cell receptor beta chains below, sequenced in a study of cytomegalovirus exposure and HLA in healthy donors. The PCR used 60 Vbeta and 13 Jbeta primers. Sequenced by immunoSEQ multiplex PCR; TCRdb stores in-frame clones only, minus some. This table has some 85,000 clones, around 77% appearing once. The sample taken for sequencing was PBMCs. The receptors stem from a man aged 25 to 45 in good health and CMV-seronegative.

This clone was counted a few times. The chain links TRBV5-1 to TRBJ2-1; perhaps TRBD2 as D (6 bases). The CDR3 covers 15 residues. Germline-derived CDR1 and CDR2 are SGHRS and YFSETQ. The germline V and J ends were trimmed by 0 bases and 4 bases, with 11 bases remaining between them. CDR3 coding DNA: TGCGCCAGCAGCTTGGGGGGGGAAGCTTACAATGAGCAGTTCTTC. It translates to CASSLGGEAYNEQFF. The variable domain in full, completed from reference TRBV5-1 and TRBJ2-1, reads KAGVTQTPRYLIKTRGQQVTLSCSPISGHRSVSWYQQTPGQGLQFLFEYFSETQRNKGNFPGRFSGRQFSNSRSEMNVSTLELGDSALYLCASSLGGEAYNEQFFGPGTRLTVL.

The rearrangement joins TRBV6-1 to TRBJ2-7, with TRBD2 as a possible D gene (5 bases). The CDR3 is 13 residues long. The V gene's germline CDR1 is MNHNS and CDR2 SASEGT. The V gene lost 7 bases and the J gene lost 0 bases, with 10 bases spanning the gap. The CDR3 reads CASTGLHSYEQYF. DNA for the CDR3: TGTGCCAGCACCGGACTTCACTCCTACGAGCAGTACTTC.

This clone was seen a single time. The CDR3 DNA follows: TGTGCCAGCAGCCCAGGACAGACCTATGGCTACACCTTC. This encodes CASSPGQTYGYTF. This rearrangement joins TRBV7-2 to TRBJ1-2; TRBD1 is a possible D gene (6 bases). V shed 5 bases and J shed 4 bases, with 11 bases lying between them. This CDR3 contains 13 residues. Germline CDR1 is SGHTA and CDR2 is FQGNSA.

J is TRBJ1-1 and V is TRBV9; perhaps TRBD1 as D (5 bases). Germline-derived CDR1 and CDR2 are SGDLS and YYNGEE. This CDR3 spans 17 amino acids. Trimming left V 0 bases short and J 4 bases short, with 19 bases between. In nucleotides, the CDR3 is TGTGCCAGCAGCGTAGCAGGAGGAGGGGACTTCCCCACTGAAGCTTTCTTT. Its protein is CASSVAGGGDFPTEAFF.

V gene TRBV15 combines with J gene TRBJ1-2; maybe TRBD1 (6 bases). V was clipped by 5 bases and J by 2 bases, with 15 bases between them. The length of the CDR3 is 15 residues. Germline V CDR1 and CDR2: LNHNV, YYDKDF (reference sequence). CDR3 in amino acids: CATSEPGQLNYGYTF. CDR3 bases: TGTGCCACCAGCGAGCCGGGACAACTAAACTATGGCTACACCTTC.

The chain employs TRBV18 and TRBJ2-7, with 8 positions matching TRBD2. Germline V gene lookup returns CDR1 KGHSH and CDR2 LQKENI. The CDR3 loop spans 12 amino acids. J was trimmed by 5 bases and V by 8 bases; bases with no gene match: 5. The CDR3 is CASTGGPDEQYF. The CDR3 bases are TGTGCCAGCACGGGGGGGCCAGACGAGCAGTACTTC.

J is TRBJ2-1 and V is TRBV2; 7 bases are a match to TRBD1. V gave up 7 bases and J gave up 2 bases; unmatched junction bases: 5. CDR3 length equals 14 residues. CDR1 and CDR2 from the germline V gene are SNHLY and FYNNEI. CDR3 coding DNA: TGTGCCAGCACCGGGGACAGTACCTACAATGAGCAGTTCTTC. Translated: CASTGDSTYNEQFF.

The CDR3 loop reads CASSERGGHTEAFF. As DNA, the CDR3 is TGTGCCAGCAGTGAGCGGGGAGGTCACACTGAAGCTTTCTTT. The chain employs TRBV2 and TRBJ1-1; D gene ambiguous. The CDR3 runs to 14 residues. CDR1 SNHLY and CDR2 FYNNEI come from the germline V gene. V lost 3 bases and J lost 3, with 11 bases in between.

The chain employs TRBV6-5 and TRBJ2-7, with 11 bases aligning to TRBD1. Losses at the gene ends were 5 bases for V and 5 bases for J; bases not matched to a gene: 8. From germline, CDR1 is MNHEY and CDR2 SVGAGI. The length of the CDR3 is 15 residues. The CDR3 coding sequence is TGTGCCAGCAGTAAGGACAGGGGGCCATTCCACGAGCAGTACTTC. This gives the protein CASSKDRGPFHEQYF.

The chain links TRBV7-2 to TRBJ1-4; the D is unclear. The V end was cut by 0 bases, the J end by 7 bases, with 27 bases between. Germline V gives CDR1 SGHTA, CDR2 FQGNSA. The length of the CDR3 is 20 residues. The CDR3 is CASSLAKAAYGALEGEKLFF. CDR3 sequence (DNA): TGTGCCAGCAGCTTAGCGAAAGCTGCCTACGGAGCGTTAGAGGGTGAAAAACTGTTTTTT. The full variable domain, completed using reference TRBV7-2 and TRBJ1-4, is GAGVSQSPSNKVTEKGKDVELRCDPISGHTALYWYRQSLGQGLEFLIYFQGNSAPDKSGLPSDRFSAERTGGSVSTLTIQRTQQEDSAVYLCASSLAKAAYGALEGEKLFFGSGTQLSVL.

The chain recombines TRBV28 with TRBJ2-1, with 15 bases identical to TRBD2. V shed 2 bases and J 0 bases; nucleotides not matched to a gene: 2. Germline CDR1 MDHEN, CDR2 SYDVKM. The CDR3 contains 18 residues. Written as DNA, the CDR3 is TGTGCCAGCAGTTTAGGACTAGCGGGGGGGAGCTCCTACAATGAGCAGTTCTTC. Translating gives CASSLGLAGGSSYNEQFF. The full variable domain, rest sourced from reference TRBV28 and TRBJ2-1, is DVKVTQSSRYLVKRTGEKVFLECVQDMDHENMFWYRQDPGLGLRLIYFSYDVKMKEKGDIPEGYSVSREKKERFSLILESASTNQTSMYLCASSLGLAGGSSYNEQFFGPGTRLTVL.

This rearrangement joins TRBV28 to TRBJ1-1; possible D gene TRBD1, 6 bases. CDR1 MDHEN and CDR2 SYDVKM come from the germline V gene. Between the trimmed V and J ends, which lost 6 bases and 6 bases, there was a span of 20 bases. The CDR3 loop spans 15 amino acids. The CDR3: CASSPSTGPGSEAFF. CDR3 nucleotides: TGTGCCAGCAGCCCTTCAACAGGGCCGGGGTCTGAAGCTTTCTTT.

This chain joins TRBV19 and TRBJ2-1, with TRBD2 identical over 10 bases. Trimming cost V 5 bases and J 4 bases; bases outside gene matches: 8. Germline V gene sequence: CDR1 LNHDA, CDR2 SQIVND (reference sequence). This CDR3 has 16 amino acids. CDR3 region: CASSFTGTSEYNEQFF. CDR3 nucleotides: TGTGCCAGTAGTTTCACCGGGACTAGCGAATACAATGAGCAGTTCTTC.

J is TRBJ2-3 and V is TRBV28, with TRBD1 identical over 7 bases. Germline V gene data show CDR1 as MDHEN and CDR2 as SYDVKM. The V segment lost 6 bases and the J segment 6 bases; nucleotides outside the gene matches: 9. This CDR3 contains 14 residues. CDR3 nucleotides: TGTGCCAGCAGCCGACAGGGCCAGCCCGATACGCAGTATTTT. This sequence encodes CASSRQGQPDTQYF. The full variable domain, its missing parts supplied by reference TRBV28 and TRBJ2-3, is DVKVTQSSRYLVKRTGEKVFLECVQDMDHENMFWYRQDPGLGLRLIYFSYDVKMKEKGDIPEGYSVSREKKERFSLILESASTNQTSMYLCASSRQGQPDTQYFGPGTRLTVL.

The chain carries TRBV28 and TRBJ2-7; tentative D call: TRBD2 (6 bases). V lost 2 bases and J 0 bases, leaving 11 bases between the germline ends. The length of the CDR3 is 15 residues. Germline V gives CDR1 MDHEN, CDR2 SYDVKM. CDR3 sequence (DNA): TGTGCCAGCAGTTTACAGGCGGGAAGCTCCTACGAGCAGTACTTC. Amino acid sequence: CASSLQAGSSYEQYF.

The chain is built from TRBV6-5 and TRBJ1-1; TRBD1 agrees at 9 bases. The junction had 6 bases not matched to a gene; V was cut back by 0 bases and J by 7 bases. Per the germline V gene, CDR1 is MNHEY and CDR2 is SVGAGI. This CDR3 has 15 amino acids. Here the CDR3 DNA reads TGTGCCAGCAGTTACTCTCTGGGACAGGGTAATGAAGCTTTCTTT. Translated: CASSYSLGQGNEAFF.

The chain links TRBV6-4 to TRBJ2-3; 9 nucleotides align to TRBD2. There are 16 residues in the CDR3. V shed 0 bases and J 1 base; nucleotides not matched to a gene: 2. CDR1 and CDR2 (germline): MRHNA, SNTAGT. The CDR3 DNA reads TGTGCCAGCAGTGACTCTGCTAGCGGGGGCACAGATACGCAGTATTTT. Translation gives CASSDSASGGTDTQYF.

The chain is built from TRBV11-2 and TRBJ2-7; 7 bases fit TRBD1. In germline, CDR1 is SGHAT, CDR2 FQNNGV. The length of the CDR3 is 15 residues. Unmatched junction bases numbered 5, after V lost 1 base and J lost 2 bases. CDR3 sequence reads: CASSLVRGRPYEQYF. Written as DNA, the CDR3 is TGTGCCAGCAGCTTAGTGAGGGGGCGACCCTACGAGCAGTACTTC.

This clone showed up just a few times. The chain carries TRBV7-2 and TRBJ2-1, with D perhaps TRBD2 (6 bases). Trimming shortened V by 5 bases and J by 6 bases, and 20 bases separated the two germline ends. CDR3 length: 16 amino acids. The V gene's germline CDR1 is SGHTA and CDR2 FQGNSA. The chain's CDR3 is CASSPKGALASNEQFF. The CDR3 region has the DNA TGTGCCAGCAGCCCAAAAGGGGCGCTAGCGAGCAATGAGCAGTTCTTC.

This chain links TRBV28 with TRBJ2-3; 8 nucleotides agree with TRBD1. From germline, CDR1 is MDHEN and CDR2 SYDVKM. This CDR3 spans 16 amino acids. The V segment lost 5 bases and the J segment 2 bases; nucleotides outside the gene matches: 9. CDR3 loop: CASSPTTGVDTDTQYF. CDR3 coding DNA: TGTGCCAGCAGTCCCACGACAGGGGTCGACACAGATACGCAGTATTTT.

The chain carries TRBV5-4 and TRBJ1-2, with 12 bases lining up with TRBD1. Germline assignment: CDR1 SGHNT and CDR2 YYREEE (reference sequence). Trimming took 4 bases from V and 9 from J; bases not matched to a gene: 4. The CDR3 is 13 residues long. CDR3 bases: TGTGCCAGCAGCATGGGACAGGGGGCAAGCTACACCTTC. Residues: CASSMGQGASYTF. Filled out from reference TRBV5-4 and TRBJ1-2, the complete variable domain reads ETGVTQSPTHLIKTRGQQVTLRCSSQSGHNTVSWYQQALGQGPQFIFQYYREEENGRGNFPPRFSGLQFPNYSSELNVNALELDDSALYLCASSMGQGASYTFGSGTRLTVV.

This clone was picked up a small number of times. The chain's CDR3 is CASSKAWAGYNSPLHF. In DNA form, the CDR3 reads TGTGCCAGCAGCAAAGCGTGGGCGGGGTATAATTCACCCCTCCACTTT. This sequence joins TRBV21-1 and TRBJ1-6. TRBV21-1 is assigned pseudogene status. The CDR3 contains 16 residues.